A selection of T cell receptor beta chains follows, all from one sample in a study of T-cell memory formation after mild COVID-19. TCRdb re-derived calls from the 5' RACE reads in MiXCR, one entry per CDR3 protein. Of about 57,000 distinct CDR3 sequences listed, 12% are singletons. The sample taken for sequencing was PBMCs or a T cell subset sorted from them (not recorded which). The receptors derive from a man between 18 and 35 years old who had mild COVID-19 (a few samples of this study predate the infection). Cell type and time point are not known. The CDR3 runs from the conserved cysteine through the conserved F or W. The D gene is left open where the match is weak. Where a row states a size, it is once, few, many or the class of an expanded clone; other rows omit it.

TRBJ1-5	few	TRBV27	TRBD1	CASRGRQGRNQPQHF	TGTGCCAGCAGGGGCAGACAGGGCCGCAATCAGCCCCAGCATTTT
TRBJ1-1	few	TRBV12-3/TRBV12-4	NA	CASTRLGTEAFF	TGTGCCAGCACCCGACTTGGAACTGAAGCTTTCTTT
TRBJ2-1	many	TRBV4-3	TRBD1	CASSQEGVGQGPYNEQFF	TGCGCCAGCAGCCAAGAGGGTGTCGGACAGGGGCCCTACAATGAGCAGTTCTTC
TRBJ2-2	few	TRBV7-9	TRBD1	CASSNSGTGMAGELFF	TGTGCCAGCAGCAACTCCGGGACAGGGATGGCCGGGGAGCTGTTTTTT
TRBJ1-3	few	TRBV4-1	NA	CASSHGSVRGNTIYF	TGCGCCAGCAGCCACGGGAGCGTCAGAGGAAACACCATATATTTT
TRBJ2-1	few	TRBV6-2/TRBV6-3	NA	CASSWLLGSYNEQFF	TGTGCCAGCAGTTGGCTATTAGGATCCTACAATGAGCAGTTCTTC
TRBJ1-2	NA	TRBV30	TRBD1	CAWETGDSNGYTF	TGTGCCTGGGAGACAGGGGATTCGAATGGCTACACCTTC
TRBJ2-1	NA	TRBV20-1	NA	CSARPRWGETDEQFF	TGCAGTGCTAGGCCTAGGTGGGGGGAAACCGATGAGCAGTTCTTC
TRBJ1-4	NA	TRBV6-2/TRBV6-3	NA	CASSYPAAVDEKLFF	TGTGCCAGCAGTTACCCGGCAGCGGTCGATGAAAAACTGTTTTTT
TRBJ2-1	few	TRBV20-1	TRBD2	CSATSGGSEQFF	TGCAGTGCTACTAGCGGGGGATCTGAGCAGTTCTTC
TRBJ2-3	NA	TRBV6-4	TRBD2	CASSDSASGGADTQYF	TGTGCCAGCAGTGACTCGGCTAGCGGGGGAGCAGATACGCAGTATTTT
TRBJ2-1	few	TRBV7-2	NA	CASSPYLANEQFF	TGTGCCAGCAGCCCATACCTAGCTAATGAGCAGTTCTTC
TRBJ2-6	NA	TRBV20-1	NA	CSVGGHGANVLTF	TGCAGTGTCGGCGGACATGGGGCCAACGTCCTGACTTTC
TRBJ2-7	few	TRBV2	NA	CASSGPGQGEQYF	TGTGCCAGCAGCGGACCAGGCCAGGGGGAGCAGTACTTC
TRBJ1-5	few	TRBV20-1	NA	CSARGQINQPQHF	TGCAGTGCTAGAGGGCAGATCAATCAGCCCCAGCATTTT
TRBJ1-2	NA	TRBV12-3/TRBV12-4	TRBD1	CASSRNRGGYTF	TGTGCCAGCAGTAGAAACAGGGGTGGCTACACCTTC
TRBJ2-7	few	TRBV20-1	NA	CSAGRDGYEQYF	TGCAGTGCCGGGCGGGACGGCTACGAGCAGTACTTC
TRBJ2-5	NA	TRBV20-1	NA	CSARTFTGRVWETQYF	TGCAGTGCTAGGACGTTTACGGGCAGGGTTTGGGAGACCCAGTACTTC
TRBJ2-6	many	TRBV7-2	NA	CASSPWTAQGANVLTF	TGTGCCAGCAGCCCCTGGACCGCTCAGGGGGCCAACGTCCTGACTTTC
TRBJ1-3	few	TRBV5-1	NA	CASSLLTGSSGNTIYF	TGCGCCAGCAGCCTCCTGACAGGAAGCTCTGGAAACACCATATATTTT
TRBJ2-3	few	TRBV3-1	NA	CASSQLTWEGQGLAGSTDTQYF	TGTGCCAGCAGCCAACTAACTTGGGAGGGACAGGGCTTAGCGGGGTCCACAGATACGCAGTATTTT
TRBJ2-1	few	TRBV6-5	NA	CASRNSQAEQFF	TGTGCCAGCAGAAATAGCCAGGCTGAGCAGTTCTTC
TRBJ2-1	NA	TRBV12-3/TRBV12-4	TRBD2	CASSSDRSGLAAYNEQFF	TGTGCCAGCAGTTCGGACCGATCGGGACTAGCGGCCTACAATGAGCAGTTCTTC
TRBJ2-3	NA	TRBV5-5	NA	CASSLGGLVIDTQYF	TGTGCCAGCAGCTTGGGGGGCCTAGTAATAGATACGCAGTATTTT
TRBJ2-2	few	TRBV4-3	NA	CASSQTVGYTGELFF	TGCGCCAGCAGCCAAACTGTGGGGTACACCGGGGAGCTGTTTTTT
TRBJ2-5	NA	TRBV6-6	TRBD1	CASSYAGTGGVGQETQYF	TGTGCCAGCAGTTACGCCGGGACAGGGGGCGTGGGCCAAGAGACCCAGTACTTC
TRBJ2-3	once	TRBV9	TRBD2	CASSAGTSGVDTQYF	TGTGCCAGCAGCGCCGGGACTAGCGGGGTTGATACGCAGTATTTT
TRBJ1-5	many	TRBV7-2	NA	CASSLDGLNQPQHF	TGTGCCAGCAGCTTAGACGGACTGAATCAGCCCCAGCATTTT
TRBJ2-7	NA	TRBV2	TRBD2	CASRRGGTEQYF	TGTGCCAGCAGGCGGGGGGGCACCGAGCAGTACTTC
TRBJ1-5	NA	TRBV24-1	NA	CATGRGENQPQHF	TGTGCCACCGGACGCGGGGAGAATCAGCCCCAGCATTTT
TRBJ2-1	NA	TRBV24-1	NA	CATPGRTNWDEQFF	TGTGCCACCCCCGGCCGGACGAATTGGGATGAGCAGTTCTTC
TRBJ2-1	few	TRBV12-3/TRBV12-4	TRBD2	CASSLLLAGFHEQFF	TGTGCCAGCAGTTTGTTACTAGCGGGGTTCCATGAGCAGTTCTTC
TRBJ1-2	few	TRBV11-2	TRBD1	CASSATGAGYTF	TGTGCCAGCAGCGCTACAGGGGCCGGCTACACCTTC
TRBJ1-1	many	TRBV5-1	TRBD1	CASTSGQGSEAFF	TGCGCCAGCACTTCGGGACAGGGTAGTGAAGCTTTCTTT
TRBJ1-4	many	TRBV7-2	TRBD1	CASSLRRQGALTNEKLFF	TGTGCCAGCAGCTTAAGGAGACAGGGGGCGCTTACTAATGAAAAACTGTTTTTT
TRBJ2-3	NA	TRBV24-1	NA	CATSEPGTGDTDTQYF	TGTGCCACCAGTGAGCCCGGGACTGGAGACACAGATACGCAGTATTTT
TRBJ1-2	NA	TRBV9	NA	CASSVAPGPNYGYTF	TGTGCCAGCAGCGTTGCCCCGGGACCAAACTATGGCTACACCTTC
TRBJ2-7	NA	TRBV3-1	NA	CASSQDFRVPSYEQYF	TGTGCCAGCAGCCAAGATTTCAGGGTTCCTAGTTACGAGCAGTACTTC
TRBJ1-5	many	TRBV4-1	TRBD1	CASSRTQGNQPQHF	TGCGCCAGCAGCCGCACACAGGGGAACCAGCCCCAGCATTTT
TRBJ2-1	many	TRBV28	NA	CASSLRGAGYNEQFF	TGTGCCAGCAGTTTGCGGGGCGCGGGGTACAATGAGCAGTTCTTC
TRBJ2-3	NA	TRBV20-1	NA	CSAREGRYTQYF	TGCAGTGCTAGAGAAGGGAGGTATACGCAGTATTTT
TRBJ2-1	many	TRBV7-2	TRBD2	CASSFSGGAFGNEQFF	TGTGCCAGCAGCTTTAGCGGGGGGGCCTTCGGGAATGAGCAGTTCTTC
TRBJ2-1	few	TRBV7-2	NA	CASSPSQGIPYNEQFF	TGTGCCAGCAGCCCCTCACAGGGTATCCCCTACAATGAGCAGTTCTTC
TRBJ2-2	many	TRBV6-5	NA	CASRGYGELFF	TGTGCCAGCAGGGGGTACGGGGAGCTGTTTTTT